Given below is one T cell receptor (beta chain) in context. No antigen is known for it. The CDR3 is 15 amino acids. CDR1 is SNHLY and CDR2 is FYNNEI in the germline V gene. V lost 0 bases and J 6 bases, leaving 15 bases between the germline ends. Method: immunoSEQ multiplex PCR; TCRdb's copy keeps in-frame clones and lacks some. Among about 250,000 clones listed, roughly nine tenths were seen once. This sample stems from a study of cytomegalovirus exposure and HLA in healthy donors. Overall study: The same platform was used for the approximately 120 validation repertoires as for the roughly 660 first-cohort repertoires, as reported in a later analysis.

Overall study results and limits: Most TCR sequences were rare, but some public TCRs occurred in many donors. Clusters of TCRs from the first cohort tended to co-occur in the 100 to 150 validation repertoires (as a later analysis found).

The TCR was taken from a man younger than 30 in good health and CMV-seropositive. This sequence joins TRBV2 and TRBJ2-7; no clear D gene. The sample taken for sequencing was PBMCs. CDR3 DNA: TGTGCCAGCAGTGAAGCCCCAACGGCGGTTCTCGAGCAGTACTTC. This sequence encodes CASSEAPTAVLEQYF.